Here is one T cell receptor beta chain with its context. This clonotype was recorded a few times. The specificity of this receptor is unknown. Qualities for individual bases were not recorded, and no much larger clone is one base off. This record comes from a study of regulatory T cells in long-lasting Graves disease (dated by TCRdb to the early 2020s). A note on the overall study: Newly diagnosed Graves' disease patients had taken antithyroid drugs for less than 3 months. Peripheral blood TCR sequencing and RNA sequencing compared persistent Graves' disease patients with newly diagnosed Graves' disease patients. The study took place in China and was registered as a clinical trial. A total of roughly 33 samples were covered by TCR sequencing, comprising some 13 persistent and around 20 newly diagnosed Graves' disease patients.

Reading from cysteine to phenylalanine, the CDR3 counts 14 amino acids. Just the 42-base CDR3 DNA is kept, in frame starting at base 1. CDR1 is given as LGHDT and CDR2 as YNNKEL, both from the germline V gene (reference sequence). Ends trimmed: V by 4 bases, J by 10 bases; bases unmatched to a gene: 9. Taken with the paper, the label for time point translates to: newly diagnosed GD, antithyroid drugs for less than 3 months. For both TCR sequencing and RNA sequencing, RNA was extracted from PBMCs in TRIzol. The diagnosis of Graves' disease was made according to American Thyroid Association guidelines. Recruitment of patients was carried out at an endocrinology department in Xi'an, China. From each patient, about 9.7 milliliters of peripheral blood was collected into an EDTA anticoagulant tube. PBMCs were isolated by Ficoll Paque Plus density gradient separation without further T cell sorting. An Agilent 2100 Bioanalyzer and agarose gel were used to assess RNA quality, and a NanoDrop 2000 was used to measure RNA concentration.

Library preparation was by multiplex PCR. Sequenced on an Illumina HiSeq 4000. To build TCR beta libraries, CDR3 regions were amplified by Arm-PCR using iRepertoire HTBI primers. PCR products were gel purified before sequencing. Concerning the study's data processing: Across samples, roughly 60 TRBV and roughly 15 TRBJ segments were identified and used for gene usage analysis of CDR3 amino acid clonotypes. Filtered high-quality paired reads were merged into contigs using COPE and FqMerger. BLAST was used to align contigs to IMGT TRBV, TRBD and TRBJ reference genes, and CDR3 was defined according to IMGT. Any clonotype with a frequency above 0.1% was classified as a highly expanded clone. Repertoire diversity was measured by Shannon entropy, and V-J evenness by the Gini coefficient. A clonotype was considered public if more than one individual shared it. The raw public reads went through TCRdb reprocessing: fastp at Q25, MiXCR clone calling, in-frame beta chains kept. Records with the same CDR3 protein are collapsed into one entry carrying the most frequent genes and DNA. The V and J calls, along with clone size, are taken from TCRdb and not from the paper's own processing. Across this sample there are about 540,000 distinct CDR3 sequences, with about 13% seen only once. The top ten hold 10% of the sample.

The paper as a whole reports these results and caveats: Peripheral blood alone was examined, since thyroid tissue, which constituted the primary lesion, could not be accessed. Sequencing and analysis were restricted to the TCR beta chain. The authors noted that the small sample size was a limitation that may lower accuracy. A larger number of public clonotypes was shared among persistent patients (fewer than 3,000) than among newly diagnosed patients (about 990). Lower TCR Shannon entropy and fewer highly expanded clones were observed in persistent Graves' disease patients than in newly diagnosed patients, which suggested clonal expansion. Preferential use of TRBV28, TRBJ1-2 and TRBJ2-5 was observed in persistent disease, whereas TRBV20-1 and TRBJ2-1 were favored in newly diagnosed disease.

This same sample was also taken into another study, of T cells in Graves' hyperthyroidism and ophthalmopathy. Looking at the second paper: A patient counted as having stable Graves' hyperthyroidism if no progression to ophthalmopathy occurred over 18 months of follow-up. The hyperthyroidism patients were between 18 and 65 years old and newly diagnosed, with a disease duration of less than 2 months. Patients with uncontrolled infections, other autoimmune diseases, pregnancy or lactation were excluded. Diagnoses relied on clinical symptoms, serum thyroxine and TRAb, thyroid ultrasound and orbital computed tomography. For the first round of RT-PCR on the TCR CDR3, the HTBI primer set was used together with the Qiagen OneStep RT-PCR kit. Blood samples also contained most of the expanded thyroid clonotypes (frequency above 0.001), which suggests that blood repertoires may reflect thyroid immune responses. Ophthalmopathy was separated from stable hyperthyroidism by a 13 V-J signature model, with 87.88% sensitivity and approximately 84% specificity obtained in cross-validation and 80%/75% obtained in testing. In validation, the model predicted progression to ophthalmopathy a median of about 5.9 months before onset, with over 55% sensitivity and more than 72% specificity. To identify TCR V-J signatures that set the groups apart, the researchers used a discovery cohort of about a hundred patients, made up of around 42 with Graves' ophthalmopathy and some 55 with stable Graves' hyperthyroidism. Prospective prediction of ophthalmopathy was tested in an independent validation cohort of under 20 hyperthyroidism patients and 17 patients who later progressed to ophthalmopathy. The approximately 97 discovery patients were randomly divided into training and test sets at a 7:3 ratio. The study also compared thyroid tissue and blood T-cell repertoires from more than five Graves' hyperthyroidism patients. Once sampling was done, hyperthyroidism patients were given methimazole at a starting dose of 30 mg daily, whereas ophthalmopathy patients were given high-dose intravenous methylprednisolone. The libraries were constructed in a second round of multiplex PCR and then size-selected and purified. Sequencing of the libraries was done on an Illumina HiSeq2000 using paired-end 100 bp reads. Raw data were processed with SOAPnuke, discarding reads with adapters, uncalled bases, mean Phred below 15, or no exact constant-primer or identifier match. High-quality paired reads were merged with COPE v1.2.5, and unique nucleotide sequences were defined as clonotypes. MiTCR v1.1 was used to align clonotypes to the IMGT TRBV, TRBD and TRBJ reference segments. The analysis was restricted to V-J combinations with a frequency above 0.0001, which together covered roughly 99% of the repertoires. The TCS score was defined as F50 (clonal expansion) divided by E x V (chaos), with BLOSUM62-based TCRdist calculated between CDR3 peptides within each V-J. Welch's t-statistics and random forest reduced several hundred V-J features to 10 to 15, which were used in a naive Bayes classifier (R e1071). No statistical method was used to fix the sample size in advance, and group allocation was not hidden from the investigators. TCR Vbeta CDR3 sequencing of 135 peripheral blood samples (under 45 ophthalmopathy, 75 or so hyperthyroidism and around 17 progressor patients) is reported in the paper.

Sequenced material: peripheral blood mononuclear cells (PBMCs), taken at new diagnosis, from a patient treated with antithyroid drugs. Rearrangement joined TRBV3-1 to TRBJ1-4; TRBD1 lines up with 7 middle nucleotides. The receptor comes from a man aged 30-40 years with Graves disease. Donor details come from another sample of the same person, matched by shared clones. Here the CDR3 is given as CASSPTGHGGKLFF. The DNA sequence is given as TGTGCCAGCAGCCCGACAGGGCATGGAGGAAAACTGTTTTTT.